The 4 T cell receptor beta chains below come from one sample, sequenced in a study of CXCR3-negative and CXCR3-positive naive CD8 T cells. The study's findings and limits: Higher TRB CDR3 hydrophobicity marked CXCR3-positive naive cells relative to CXCR3-negative naive cells.

These TCRs are of unknown antigen specificity. The TRB cDNA libraries were prepared by 5' RACE with UMI labels. TCRdb re-called the 5' RACE reads and shows each CDR3 protein once, DNA omitted. The table lists 84,000 or so distinct CDR3 sequences. Sequenced sample: naive CXCR3+ CD8+ T cells from blood. Subset in this sample: CD45RO-CCR7+CD27+CD95- naive CD8+ T cells expressing CXCR3 (TNR3+). These receptor sequences come from a human donor in good health. Some clones in this sample may be carry-over from other donors' samples.

The CDR3 sequence: CASSTPGTNYNEQFF. This sequence joins TRBV19 and TRBJ2-1; TCRdb reports TRBD2, a call that lacks DNA to check it against. CDR3 length: 15 residues. Germline V lookup: CDR1 LNHDA, CDR2 SQIVND (reference sequence).

The chain couples TRBV24-1 to TRBJ2-2. The CDR3 has 12 amino acids. Germline CDR1 KGHDR, CDR2 SFDVKD. The CDR3: CATSVNTGELFF.

The chain recombines TRBV12-3 or TRBV12-4 with TRBJ2-5; lacking DNA, the TRBD2 call made by TCRdb goes unchecked. CDR3 length equals 14 residues. CDR3: CASSGTTIRETQYF.

The chain couples TRBV7-2 to TRBJ2-7; TCRdb selects TRBD2, and the lack of DNA leaves this call unchecked. This CDR3 contains 15 residues. The germline CDR1 and CDR2 sequences are SGHTA and FQGNSA. The CDR3 sequence is CASSQGLAGNYEQYF.